Sequencing of this T cell receptor beta chain was carried out in a study of T cell repertoires in cytomegalovirus infection. Study in general: Epitope selection comprised recently identified HLA-C-restricted CMV epitopes and well-studied HLA-B-restricted CMV epitopes. In public TCR beta signatures, there were indications of both CMV infection and matching HLA type. Regarding the study as a whole: Across the ex vivo response, the dominant clonotypes were HLA-C-restricted CMV-specific TCR beta clonotypes. There were carriers of CMV plus the relevant HLA, and cumulative public TCR beta family frequency identified them.

As for this clonotype: As yet, its antigen is unknown.

Trimming removed 7 bases from V and 4 bases from J, with 21 bases in between. This CDR3 has 16 amino acids. Germline V gene data show CDR1 as MNHEY and CDR2 as SMNVEV (reference sequence). Each CDR3 protein is one row after TCRdb ran MiXCR on the reads. The sample consists of around 300,000 distinct CDR3 sequences, 20% to 25% of them appearing once. The input for sequencing was cultured PBMCs, taken from culture after CMV antigen stimulation. This clonotype was obtained from a human donor in good health (CMV status not recorded). Some clones in this sample may be carry-over from other donors' samples. The rearrangement links TRBV27 to TRBJ2-3; no reliable D call. The CDR3 nucleotides are TGTGCCAGCACCGATTTTGGGCCCCCACCAGCAGATACGCAGTATTTT. Encoded protein: CASTDFGPPPADTQYF.